This T cell receptor beta chain was sequenced for a study of regulatory T cells in long-lasting Graves disease. As to time point: newly diagnosed GD, antithyroid drugs for less than 3 months. The TCR library used RNA extracted from PBMCs. Blood from the periphery, nine milliliters in all, was drawn into EDTA tubes. The CDR3 spans 15 residues. Germline CDR1 reads DFQATT; CDR2 reads SNEGSKA (reference sequence). J lost 6 bases, V lost 2 bases, and 5 bases had no gene match. This clonotype has ten or more counts. Antigen: not known. Regarding the study as a whole: Peripheral blood alone, not thyroid tissue, underwent study.

Building the TCR beta libraries relied on iRepertoire HTBI primers, and CDR3 regions underwent Arm-PCR. In TCRdb, the multiplex PCR reads were re-called with MiXCR into one record per CDR3 protein. Of 350,000 to 500,000 distinct CDR3 sequences listed, approximately 15% are singletons. This sample was also put to use in a study of T cells in Graves' hyperthyroidism and ophthalmopathy.

Here the sequenced sample was peripheral blood mononuclear cells (PBMCs), taken at new diagnosis, from a patient treated with antithyroid drugs. The V gene is TRBV20-1, the J gene TRBJ2-2; 11 bases line up with TRBD2. The sequence was obtained from a woman in her 50s with Graves disease. CDR3 coding DNA: TGCAGTGCTAGACCCGGGACTAGCGGCGCCGGGGAGCTGTTTTTT. Protein product: CSARPGTSGAGELFF.